Presented here are 32 T cell receptor beta chains from one specimen sequenced in a study of shared clonotypes between healthy human individuals. TCRdb's table, derived via immunoSEQ multiplex PCR, lists solely in-frame clones and lacks some. The table lists roughly 1,800,000 clones, about 95% of them singletons. Naive CD8 cells lacked CD45RO and underwent positive selection for CCR7, leaving out terminally differentiated effector memory CD45RA+ cells. The specimen sequenced was naive CD8+ T cells sorted from blood. The receptor set was obtained from a man between 18 and 35 years old in good health.

The chain carries TRBV6-1 and TRBJ2-7; D might be TRBD1 (5 bases). Germline CDR1 and CDR2: MNHNS and SASEGT. The CDR3 runs 14 residues. The V and J ends lost 3 bases and 9 bases respectively, with 18 bases between them. The CDR3 DNA reads TGTGCCAGCAGTGATTGGGGCCCCCTAATTGGGCAGTACTTC. It specifies CASSDWGPLIGQYF.

This chain connects TRBV7-9 to TRBJ2-7, with TRBD1 as a possible D gene (6 bases). This CDR3 spans 14 amino acids. Trimming cost V 3 bases and J 3 bases, with 12 bases left between them. The germline V gene has CDR1 SEHNR and CDR2 FQNEAQ (reference sequence). CDR3 sequence (DNA): TGTGCCAGCAGCTTCCCAGGGGTCGACTACGAGCAGTACTTC. It translates to CASSFPGVDYEQYF.

The chain joins TRBV19 to TRBJ1-5; D possibly corresponds to TRBD1 (5 bases). Trimming took off 7 bases at V and 1 base at J, with 14 bases between the two ends. The CDR3 length is 15 residues. Germline assignment: CDR1 LNHDA and CDR2 SQIVND (reference sequence). The CDR3 nucleotides read TGTGCCAGTACCATTGGGCCAGGGAGCAATCAGCCCCAGCATTTT. Amino acids: CASTIGPGSNQPQHF.

The chain is built from TRBV5-1 and TRBJ1-1, with D possibly matching TRBD1 (6 bases). The V and J ends lost 1 base and 2 bases respectively, with 12 bases between them. The CDR3 covers 15 residues. CDR1 is SGHRS and CDR2 is YFSETQ in the germline V gene. The CDR3 DNA follows: TGCGCCAGCAGCTTGATGGAGGGGGTAAACACTGAAGCTTTCTTT. Amino acids: CASSLMEGVNTEAFF.

The rearrangement uses TRBV5-1 and TRBJ2-7, with D hard to call. The length of the CDR3 is 16 residues. Trimming took off 0 bases at V and 3 bases at J, with 16 bases between the two ends. Germline V gene sequence: CDR1 SGHRS, CDR2 YFSETQ. As DNA, the CDR3 is TGCGCCAGCAGCTTGGGTAACGTGGGCAGGCACTACGAGCAGTACTTC. Translated, it gives CASSLGNVGRHYEQYF.

The chain carries TRBV13 and TRBJ1-2, with a possible D match to TRBD1 (6 bases). The CDR3 is made up of 13 amino acids. V lost 5 bases and J 2 bases, leaving 9 bases between the germline ends. Germline CDR1 reads PRHDT; CDR2 reads FYEKMQ (reference sequence). CDR3 in amino acids: CASSGTLNYGYTF. The CDR3 coding sequence is TGTGCCAGCAGCGGGACATTAAACTATGGCTACACCTTC. Looking up the rest from reference TRBV13 and TRBJ1-2 gives the full variable domain: AAGVIQSPRHLIKEKRETATLKCYPIPRHDTVYWYQQGPGQDPQFLISFYEKMQSDKGSIPDRFSAQQFSDYHSELNMSSLELGDSALYFCASSGTLNYGYTFGSGTRLTVV.

This clone came up once. V gene TRBV7-9 combines with J gene TRBJ2-1; 10 bases fit TRBD2. Germline CDR1 is SEHNR and CDR2 is FQNEAQ (reference sequence). CDR3 size: 19 residues. Trimming cost V 3 bases and J 0 bases; bases outside gene matches: 11. The CDR3 loop reads CASSFDSRVAGGSYNEQFF. The CDR3 DNA sequence: TGTGCCAGCAGCTTCGATTCGAGAGTAGCGGGGGGCTCCTACAATGAGCAGTTCTTC.

The rearrangement joins TRBV15 to TRBJ1-5; D is perhaps TRBD1 (6 bases). Trimming left V 4 bases short and J 5 bases short, with 15 bases between. Germline V gene lookup returns CDR1 LNHNV and CDR2 YYDKDF (reference sequence). This CDR3 has 15 residues. Here the CDR3 reads CATSKTTGLHQPQHF. DNA for the CDR3: TGTGCCACCAGCAAAACTACAGGGTTGCATCAGCCCCAGCATTTT.

The chain joins TRBV27 to TRBJ2-7, with 7 bases fitting TRBD1. The trim removed 5 bases at V and 2 bases at J, leaving 12 bases unmatched. The germline gives CDR1 MNHEY, CDR2 SMNVEV (reference sequence). The CDR3 length is 16 residues. The CDR3 sequence is CASSLTGATVAYEQYF. CDR3 bases: TGTGCCAGCAGTCTCACAGGGGCCACAGTGGCCTACGAGCAGTACTTC.

This clone was seen once. V and J are TRBV27 and TRBJ2-1; tentative D call: TRBD2 (5 bases). Germline CDR1 and CDR2: MNHEY and SMNVEV (reference sequence). This CDR3 is 15 amino acids long. Trimming pared 3 bases from V and 0 bases from J, leaving 9 bases between. The CDR3 region has the DNA TGTGCCAGCAGTTTCGACGGAGGCTCCTACAATGAGCAGTTCTTC. The encoded protein is CASSFDGGSYNEQFF.

This clone was observed once. CDR3 nucleotides: TGTGCCAGCAGCCCTAGTGGTGCGCAGCCCCAGTACTTC. Its translation: CASSPSGAQPQYF. The gene calls are TRBV6-5 and TRBJ2-5; D gene ambiguous. Germline CDR1 is MNHEY and CDR2 is SVGAGI. The CDR3 covers 13 residues. The V end lost 6 bases, the J end lost 9 bases, and 17 bases lay between the germline ends.

This chain joins TRBV19 and TRBJ2-3, with TRBD1 identical over 7 bases. The CDR3 runs 15 residues. Germline V CDR1 and CDR2: LNHDA, SQIVND (reference sequence). Trimming at V came to 2 bases and at J to 4 bases, leaving 6 bases not matched to a gene. The CDR3 is CASSIWTGAADTQYF. DNA for the CDR3: TGTGCCAGTAGTATATGGACAGGTGCCGCAGATACGCAGTATTTT.

This sequence joins TRBV7-2 and TRBJ1-1; D remains unclear. This CDR3 contains 13 residues. Trimming cost V 1 base and J 6 bases, with 9 bases left between them. CDR1 is SGHTA and CDR2 is FQGNSA in the germline V gene. DNA for the CDR3: TGTGCCAGCAGCTTAGGTCCCTCCGCTGAAGCTTTCTTT. It specifies CASSLGPSAEAFF.

The chain joins TRBV19 to TRBJ2-7, with 12 bases identical to TRBD1. With V trimmed by 8 bases and J by 4 bases, 9 bases remained unmatched. This CDR3 is 15 amino acids long. Germline values: CDR1 LNHDA, CDR2 SQIVND (reference sequence). This chain's CDR3 is CASGGQGAFIYEQYF. CDR3 in DNA: TGTGCCAGTGGGGGACAGGGGGCCTTTATATACGAGCAGTACTTC.

The rearrangement joins TRBV29-1 to TRBJ1-2; 8 bases fit TRBD1. V was pared by 0 bases and J by 2 bases, with 5 bases of the junction left unmatched. Per germline, CDR1 SQVTM and CDR2 ANQGSEA. CDR3 length: 15 amino acids. The CDR3 coding sequence is TGCAGCGTTGAAGATACGGCAGGGGGCAACTATGGCTACACCTTC. As protein: CSVEDTAGGNYGYTF.

The chain joins TRBV6-7 to TRBJ2-7, with 12 bases identical to TRBD2. TRBV6-7 is identified as an open reading frame with a role that is uncertain. Trimming removed 1 base from V and 4 bases from J; junction bases left unmatched: 8. The CDR3 runs to 17 residues. The CDR3 DNA is TGTGCCAGCAGTTACTGGACTAGCGGGATTAGGGGGTACGAGCAGTACTTC. Translating gives CASSYWTSGIRGYEQYF.

The gene calls are TRBV2 and TRBJ1-1; 10 bases agree with TRBD1. Looked up from germline, CDR1 is SNHLY and CDR2 is FYNNEI. This CDR3 comprises 15 residues. The V gene end was trimmed by 4 bases and the J gene end by 8 bases; junction bases not matched to a gene: 10. The CDR3: CASSGQGQGSGEAFF. For the CDR3, the DNA is TGTGCCAGCAGTGGGCAGGGACAGGGGAGTGGAGAAGCTTTCTTT. The variable domain in full, completed from reference TRBV2 and TRBJ1-1, reads EPEVTQTPSHQVTQMGQEVILRCVPISNHLYFYWYRQILGQKVEFLVSFYNNEISEKSEIFDDQFSVERPDGSNFTLKIRSTKLEDSAMYFCASSGQGQGSGEAFFGQGTRLTVV.

The chain combines TRBV27 with TRBJ2-7, with TRBD1 matching over 8 bases. The V segment lost 10 bases and the J segment 5 bases; nucleotides outside the gene matches: 10. The germline V gene encodes CDR1 MNHEY and CDR2 SMNVEV (reference sequence). The CDR3 loop spans 13 amino acids. The CDR3 loop is CAIGRTGSHEQYF. DNA for the CDR3: TGTGCCATTGGGAGGACAGGGTCCCACGAGCAGTACTTC.

CDR3 sequence reads: CASSPGPRSPYNEQFF. In DNA, the CDR3 is TGTGCCAGTAGTCCGGGCCCCAGGAGCCCCTACAATGAGCAGTTCTTC. The genes are TRBV19 and TRBJ2-1; the D is unclear. The CDR3 length is 16 residues. V lost 5 bases and J lost 2, with 16 bases in between. CDR1 and CDR2 from the germline V gene are LNHDA and SQIVND (reference sequence).

This clone appeared once. A junction end diverges from the germline sequence, so it may reflect a read error. The chain is built from TRBV11-2 and TRBJ2-7, with 8 positions matching TRBD2. CDR1 is SGHAT, CDR2 FQNNGV, per germline. The CDR3 sequence is 14 residues long. CDR3 bases: TGTGCCGGCAGCCCCTTCGGACTAGCCAATGAGCAGTACTTC. Its translation is CAGSPFGLANEQYF. Drawing the rest from reference TRBV11-2 and TRBJ2-7, the complete variable domain is EAGVAQSPRYKIIEKRQSVAFWCNPISGHATLYWYQQILGQGPKLLIQFQNNGVVDDSQLPKDRFSAERLKGVDSTLKIQPAKLEDSAVYLCAGSPFGLANEQYFGPGTRLTVT.

Here the CDR3 DNA reads TGTGCCAGCAGCTTCAGACTAGCGGGGGGCCAAGAGACCCAGTACTTC. Translation gives CASSFRLAGGQETQYF. The J gene is TRBJ2-5, the V gene TRBV7-9, with 13 bases matching TRBD2. V lost 3 bases and J lost 1; bases outside the gene matches: 2. Germline V gene sequence: CDR1 SEHNR, CDR2 FQNEAQ (reference sequence). This CDR3 contains 16 residues. Filled out from reference TRBV7-9 and TRBJ2-5, the complete variable domain reads DTGVSQNPRHKITKRGQNVTFRCDPISEHNRLYWYRQTLGQGPEFLTYFQNEAQLEKSRLLSDRFSAERPKGSFSTLEIQRTEQGDSAMYLCASSFRLAGGQETQYFGPGTRLLVL.

The chain has TRBV5-4 and TRBJ2-5; no clear D. The CDR3 covers 14 residues. Germline V gene sequence: CDR1 SGHNT, CDR2 YYREEE (reference sequence). Between the trimmed V and J ends, which lost 0 bases and 0 bases, there was a span of 6 bases. Here the CDR3 DNA reads TGTGCCAGCAGCTTGGCGGCAGACCAAGAGACCCAGTACTTC. The encoded protein is CASSLAADQETQYF.

The rearrangement uses TRBV7-9 and TRBJ2-1; the D gene is possibly TRBD2 (6 bases). This CDR3 spans 16 amino acids. The V gene lost 6 bases and the J gene lost 6 bases, with 21 bases spanning the gap. Germline V CDR1 and CDR2: SEHNR, FQNEAQ (reference sequence). The CDR3: CASRGTGTPLPNEQFF. The CDR3 DNA reads as TGTGCCAGCAGAGGCACCGGGACTCCCTTACCCAATGAGCAGTTCTTC. The full variable domain, completed using reference TRBV7-9 and TRBJ2-1, is DTGVSQNPRHKITKRGQNVTFRCDPISEHNRLYWYRQTLGQGPEFLTYFQNEAQLEKSRLLSDRFSAERPKGSFSTLEIQRTEQGDSAMYLCASRGTGTPLPNEQFFGPGTRLTVL.

DNA for the CDR3: TGTGCCAGCTCTCCGGGGGGGCCTAGAGAGACCCAGTACTTC. Translation: CASSPGGPRETQYF. The V and J genes are TRBV18 and TRBJ2-5, with 8 bases lining up with TRBD2. CDR3 size: 14 residues. Germline V gives CDR1 KGHSH, CDR2 LQKENI. V trimming: 6 bases; J trimming: 4 bases; junction bases outside the gene matches: 7. Supplemented by reference TRBV18 and TRBJ2-5, the full variable domain reads NAGVMQNPRHLVRRRGQEARLRCSPMKGHSHVYWYRQLPEEGLKFMVYLQKENIIDESGMPKERFSAEFPKEGPSILRIQQVVRGDSAAYFCASSPGGPRETQYFGPGTRLLVL.

V and J are TRBV11-2 and TRBJ1-6; D is unresolved. Germline values: CDR1 SGHAT, CDR2 FQNNGV. V was clipped by 1 base and J by 0 bases, with 13 bases between them. There are 18 residues in the CDR3. This CDR3 reads CASSLVPPPSSYNSPLHF. In nucleotides, the CDR3 is TGTGCCAGCAGCTTAGTTCCCCCTCCGAGCTCCTATAATTCACCCCTCCACTTT.

The chain couples TRBV7-9 to TRBJ2-7; D is perhaps TRBD2 (5 bases). CDR1 is SEHNR and CDR2 is FQNEAQ in the germline V gene (reference sequence). The V end lost 4 bases, the J end lost 3 bases, and 10 bases lay between the germline ends. The CDR3 is made up of 13 amino acids. The CDR3, as DNA: TGTGCCAGCAGCTCGGGGTACTTCTACGAGCAGTACTTC. It is translated as CASSSGYFYEQYF.

The rearrangement joins TRBV11-2 to TRBJ2-3; no definite D call. Trimming left V 0 bases short and J 6 bases short, with 16 bases between. CDR1 and CDR2 (germline): SGHAT, FQNNGV. There are 16 residues in the CDR3. The CDR3 nucleotides read TGTGCCAGCAGCTTAGATCGGATCAGCTCCTGGGATACGCAGTATTTT. Its translation is CASSLDRISSWDTQYF.

A remark on this clone: The sample contains more than one DNA sequence encoding this CDR3. This chain connects TRBV4-1 to TRBJ2-1; 7 bases match TRBD2. Germline values: CDR1 MGHRA, CDR2 YSYEKL. With 4 bases clipped from V and 0 bases from J, the junction kept 3 bases outside the gene matches. This CDR3 is built from 15 residues. CDR3 coding DNA: TGCGCCAGCAGCCCCCGCGGGGGCTCCTACAATGAGCAGTTCTTC. The encoded protein is CASSPRGGSYNEQFF.

This clone was detected once. The chain recombines TRBV23-1 with TRBJ2-1; 8 bases line up with TRBD2. TRBV23-1 belongs to the ORF category, with a function that is uncertain. J gave up 5 bases and V 7 bases, and 7 bases lay outside the gene matches. This CDR3 region has 14 residues. The CDR3 loop reads CASNRTSLDNEQFF. DNA for the CDR3: TGCGCCAGCAATCGGACTAGCCTTGACAATGAGCAGTTCTTC.

The rearrangement links TRBV6-5 to TRBJ1-6, with D possibly TRBD1 on 5 matching bases. Deletions cut 6 bases from V and 7 bases from J, with 16 bases between. The germline V gene has CDR1 MNHEY and CDR2 SVGAGI. The CDR3 consists of 15 residues. CDR3 residues: CASRTGVSGNSPLHF. Written as DNA, the CDR3 is TGTGCCAGCAGAACGGGGGTTTCGGGAAATTCACCCCTCCACTTT.

The chain carries TRBV5-4 and TRBJ2-1; unclear D gene. The CDR3 runs 15 residues. Germline V CDR1 and CDR2: SGHNT, YYREEE (reference sequence). The V gene lost 4 bases and the J gene lost 6 bases, with 17 bases spanning the gap. The CDR3 coding sequence is TGTGCCAGCAGCCTCCCGGGCCTTCATGTCAATGAGCAGTTCTTC. Residues: CASSLPGLHVNEQFF.

This chain uses TRBV5-1 with TRBJ1-2; D possibly corresponds to TRBD1 (6 bases). CDR3 size: 16 residues. V was cut by 4 bases and J by 6 bases, with 22 bases left in between. Germline V lookup: CDR1 SGHRS, CDR2 YFSETQ. The CDR3: CASSPEFGGAFDGYTF. The CDR3 DNA reads TGCGCCAGCAGCCCGGAGTTTGGGGGCGCATTTGATGGCTACACCTTC.